Sequencing of this T cell receptor beta chain was carried out in a study of T cells in localized non-small cell lung cancer. Some clones are missing from TCRdb's copy, which holds only in-frame ones; the method was immunoSEQ multiplex PCR. The profile shows 20,000 to 25,000 clones, 80% to 95% of them singletons. Germline V gene sequence: CDR1 SGHTA, CDR2 FQGNSA. The CDR3 extends over 12 amino acids. V was cut by 1 base and J by 11 bases, with 11 bases left in between. Points on this clone: No antigen is known for it.

Notes on the study in general: Tumor showed lower T cell clonality than uninvolved adjacent lung, where it was highest.

This rearrangement joins TRBV7-2 to TRBJ1-1, with D unresolved. The specimen was peripheral blood, collected before any cancer treatment. This clonotype originated in a man aged 40 to 70 with stage III squamous cell lung carcinoma. The CDR3 DNA is TGTGCCAGCAGCTTAGATAGGTATGGGGCTTTCTTT. Protein: CASSLDRYGAFF.